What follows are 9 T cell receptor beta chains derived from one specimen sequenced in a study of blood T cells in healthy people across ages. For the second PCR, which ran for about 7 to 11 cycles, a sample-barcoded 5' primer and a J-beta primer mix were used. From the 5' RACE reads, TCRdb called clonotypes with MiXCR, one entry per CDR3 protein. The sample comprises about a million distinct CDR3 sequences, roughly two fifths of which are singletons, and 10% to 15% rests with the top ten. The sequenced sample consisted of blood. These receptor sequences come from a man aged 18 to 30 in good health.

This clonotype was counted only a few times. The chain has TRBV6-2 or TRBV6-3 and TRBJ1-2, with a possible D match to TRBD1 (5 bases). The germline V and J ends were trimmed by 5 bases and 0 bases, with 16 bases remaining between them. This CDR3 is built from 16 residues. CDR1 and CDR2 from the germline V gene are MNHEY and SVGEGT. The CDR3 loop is CASSVARDRTNYGYTF. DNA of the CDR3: TGTGCCAGCAGTGTAGCACGGGACCGCACTAACTATGGCTACACCTTC.

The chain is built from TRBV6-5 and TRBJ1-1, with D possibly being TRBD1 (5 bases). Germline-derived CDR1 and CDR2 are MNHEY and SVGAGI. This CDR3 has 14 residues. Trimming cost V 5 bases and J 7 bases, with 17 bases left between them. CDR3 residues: CASSPGRLQYEAFF. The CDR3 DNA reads TGTGCCAGCAGTCCAGGGAGGTTGCAGTATGAAGCTTTCTTT.

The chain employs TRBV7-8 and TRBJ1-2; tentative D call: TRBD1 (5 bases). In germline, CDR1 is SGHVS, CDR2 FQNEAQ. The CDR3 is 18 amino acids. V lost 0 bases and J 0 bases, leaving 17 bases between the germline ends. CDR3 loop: CASSLARLQAPSNYGYTF. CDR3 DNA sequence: TGTGCCAGCAGCTTAGCCCGACTACAGGCACCATCTAACTATGGCTACACCTTC.

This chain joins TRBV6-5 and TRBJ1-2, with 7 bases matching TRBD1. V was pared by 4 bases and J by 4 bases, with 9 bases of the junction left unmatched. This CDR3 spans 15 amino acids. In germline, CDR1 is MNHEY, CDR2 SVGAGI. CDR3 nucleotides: TGTGCCAGCAGTTCTCGACAGGGAACGGCCTATGGCTACACCTTC. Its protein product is CASSSRQGTAYGYTF.

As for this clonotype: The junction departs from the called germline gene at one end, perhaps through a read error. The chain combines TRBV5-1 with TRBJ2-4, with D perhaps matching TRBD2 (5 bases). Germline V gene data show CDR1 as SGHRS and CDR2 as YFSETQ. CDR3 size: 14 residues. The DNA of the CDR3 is TGCGCCAGCACCCTAGACCTAGCCAAAGACATTCAGTACTTC. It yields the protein CASTLDLAKDIQYF.

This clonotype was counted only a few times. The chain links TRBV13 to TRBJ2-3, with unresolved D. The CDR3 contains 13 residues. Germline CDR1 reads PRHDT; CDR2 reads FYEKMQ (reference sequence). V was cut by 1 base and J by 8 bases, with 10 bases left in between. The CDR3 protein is CASSLDRMGTQYF. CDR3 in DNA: TGTGCCAGCAGCTTAGACCGAATGGGTACGCAGTATTTT.

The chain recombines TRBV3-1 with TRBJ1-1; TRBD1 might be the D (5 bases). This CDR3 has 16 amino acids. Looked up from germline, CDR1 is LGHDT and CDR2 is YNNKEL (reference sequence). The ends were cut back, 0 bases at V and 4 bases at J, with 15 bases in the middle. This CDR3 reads CASSQDLEDRGTEAFF. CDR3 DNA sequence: TGTGCCAGCAGCCAAGACTTAGAAGACAGAGGCACTGAAGCTTTCTTT.

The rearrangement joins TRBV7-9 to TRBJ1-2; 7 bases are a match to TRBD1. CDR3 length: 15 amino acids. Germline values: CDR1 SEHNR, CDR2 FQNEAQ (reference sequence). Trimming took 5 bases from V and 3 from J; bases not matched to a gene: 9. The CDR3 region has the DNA TGTGCCAGCAGCCCTGAAGGGGGCTCATACTATGGCTACACCTTC. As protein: CASSPEGGSYYGYTF.

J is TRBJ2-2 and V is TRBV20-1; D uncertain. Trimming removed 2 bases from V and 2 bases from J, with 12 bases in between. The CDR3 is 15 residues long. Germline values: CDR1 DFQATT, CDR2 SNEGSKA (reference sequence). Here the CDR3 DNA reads TGCAGTGCTAGAAGCAATTACGATAACACCGGGGAGCTGTTTTTT. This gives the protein CSARSNYDNTGELFF.